This T cell receptor beta chain comes out of a study of T cell clonotyping in hematopoietic cell transplantation (dated by TCRdb to the early 2020s). Study-wide context: In the study, over a hundred blood samples were gathered from under 45 consecutive transplant recipients and their related donors. Patient recruitment ran from 2015 to January 2017, and follow-up continued until late 2020 or death. What the authors observed across the whole study: Only a small fraction of recipient repertoires overlapped donor repertoires, with over 97% appearing de novo at the given depth. After transplant, TCR diversity in recipients dropped, and pathologically expanded clonotypes climbed progressively between day 30 and day 180. Donor and pretransplant recipient Inverse Simpson Index values predicted broader posttransplant TCR repertoire diversity. The sample size was limited and the cells went unsorted, which meant the CD4 and CD8 repertoire contributions could not be told apart.

The intended sense of this specimen's time point label: 100 days after allo-HCT. Blood from recipients was drawn about 28 days before transplant and again at days 30, 100 and 180 after transplant. Using Nuclei Lysis Solution, genomic DNA was extracted from unfractionated peripheral blood mononuclear cells that were either fresh or cryopreserved. TCR beta CDR3 regions were amplified from genomic DNA with the immunoSEQ assay, a bias-controlled multiplex PCR using V- and J-specific primers. A proprietary barcode and Illumina adapter sequences were added to the CDR3 amplicons in a second PCR step. An Illumina MiSeq instrument was used to sequence the CDR3 libraries. Per the authors' processing: immunoSEQ Analyzer 3.0 was used for export and quality control, with R Bioconductor and Immunarch used for downstream analyses. Only productive rearrangements within the normalized downsampled data set were used in the calculation of repertoire metrics. Clonotypes larger than 5 templates in the normalized cohort were defined as pathologically expanded. The Inverse Simpson Index was used to measure repertoire diversity. To capture all clonotypes, CMV-specificity analyses were performed on the non-normalized data set. The table was pulled from immuneACCESS by TCRdb, which kept in-frame rearrangements only. Such tables lose some clones; where checked, under half of the loss comes from unresolved V genes, and the rest has no known cause. V and J calls and clone size follow that table, whereas D and trimming were derived from the DNA. This sample holds over 5,000 clones; roughly 90% were observed only once. Of the sample, 45% to 60% falls within the top ten clones.

CDR3 length: 11 amino acids, cysteine to phenylalanine. Only the CDR3 portion is preserved as DNA: 33 bases, with reading frame beginning at the first base. CDR1 and CDR2 are drawn from the germline V gene: SGHVS, FNYEAQ. V gives up 4 bases and J gives up 4 bases, and the segment between their germline ends measures 2 bases. On this clone: Its antigen remains unidentified. No quality values exist for individual bases; no much larger clone is one base distant.

The material was peripheral blood mononuclear cells, obtained 100 days after allogeneic stem cell transplant. This chain joins TRBV7-6 to TRBJ1-3; the D gene remains uncertain. This clonotype originated in a female patient in her forties or fifties who had an allogeneic stem cell transplant from an unrelated donor, so T cells may come from the graft donor. Some clones in this sample may be carry-over from other donors' samples. The DNA reads as follows: TGTGCCAGCAGCTCCGGAAACACCATATATTTT. This is translated as CASSSGNTIYF.